The rows below give T cell receptor beta chains drawn from one sample of a study of CD8+CD57+ T cells in acquired aplastic anemia. TCRdb recomputed calls from the reads with MiXCR, one row per CDR3 protein. The table includes under 350,000 distinct CDR3 sequences, roughly 61% detected once. Sequencing used sorted CD4+, CD8+, or CD8+CD57+ T cells (not recorded which) from PBMCs. These receptors were obtained from a human donor with aplastic anemia. Each CDR3 is given with its conserved first and last residue. A D gene is named only where the DNA matches it firmly. Not every row has a clone size; where given, it reads once, few, many or a size class.

V	length	J	size	D	CDR3	DNA
TRBV19	12	TRBJ2-3	many	-	CASSIGGYTQYF	TGTGCCAGTAGTATAGGAGGCTATACGCAGTATTTT
TRBV6-4	21	TRBJ2-2	many	TRBD1	CASSDSATDRLGQGDTGELFF	TGTGCCAGCAGTGACTCGGCCACCGATCGCCTGGGACAGGGTGATACCGGGGAGCTGTTTTTT
TRBV19	14	TRBJ1-2	-	-	CASGRGEVGYGYTF	TGTGCCAGTGGCAGGGGAGAGGTAGGATATGGCTACACCTTC
TRBV2	18	TRBJ2-3	many	TRBD2	CASSLGLAGGPVPDTQYF	TGTGCCAGCAGTTTGGGACTAGCGGGAGGTCCGGTCCCAGATACGCAGTATTTT
TRBV7-6	17	TRBJ2-2	many	TRBD1	CASSLLGTGVRTGELFF	TGTGCCAGCAGCTTACTCGGGACAGGGGTTCGAACCGGGGAGCTGTTTTTT
TRBV10-1	15	TRBJ1-1	-	TRBD1	CASGGSGQGNTEAFF	TGCGCCAGCGGTGGGTCGGGACAGGGGAACACTGAAGCTTTCTTT
TRBV10-3	13	TRBJ2-5	-	-	CAISAPGAETQYF	TGTGCCATCAGTGCACCGGGGGCAGAGACCCAGTACTTC
TRBV7-9	13	TRBJ2-1	many	-	CASSLAGGNEQFF	TGTGCCAGCAGCTTAGCTGGTGGAAATGAGCAGTTCTTC
TRBV19	10	TRBJ2-2	-	-	CASNGGELFF	TGTGCCAGTAACGGGGGGGAGCTGTTTTTT
TRBV18	16	TRBJ2-2	-	TRBD2	CASSPLAGTNTGELFF	TGTGCCAGCTCACCACTAGCGGGTACGAACACCGGGGAGCTGTTTTTT
TRBV7-9	13	TRBJ2-7	-	-	CASSQASSYEQYF	TGTGCCAGCAGTCAGGCTAGCTCCTACGAGCAGTACTTC
TRBV5-1	15	TRBJ2-7	-	TRBD2	CASSPGLGPHREQYF	TGCGCCAGCAGCCCGGGACTAGGCCCTCATCGCGAGCAGTACTTC
TRBV29-1	11	TRBJ2-4	many	-	CSGGAKNIQYF	TGCAGCGGGGGCGCCAAAAACATTCAGTACTTC
TRBV10-2	15	TRBJ1-5	many	-	CASSNREGSNQPQHF	TGCGCCAGCAGTAACAGGGAGGGTAGCAATCAGCCCCAGCATTTT
TRBV11-1	15	TRBJ1-6	many	-	CASSLRGSVNSPLHF	TGTGCCAGCAGCTTAAGGGGGTCGGTTAATTCACCCCTCCACTTT
TRBV5-1	15	TRBJ2-1	-	-	CASSLGENIANEQFF	TGCGCCAGCAGCTTAGGAGAAAATATAGCCAATGAGCAGTTCTTC
TRBV7-8	16	TRBJ2-7	-	TRBD2	CASSLALAGGPNEQYF	TGTGCCAGCAGCTTAGCGCTTGCGGGAGGGCCCAACGAGCAGTACTTC
TRBV9	15	TRBJ1-4	-	-	CASSVASGTNEKLFF	TGTGCCAGCAGCGTAGCTTCTGGGACTAATGAAAAACTGTTTTTT
TRBV5-1	15	TRBJ1-4	-	-	CASSLDGGAYEKLFF	TGCGCCAGCAGCTTGGATGGGGGGGCCTACGAAAAACTGTTTTTT
TRBV5-1	15	TRBJ2-6	-	-	CASSLAGGGANVLTF	TGCGCCAGCAGCTTGGCCGGCGGGGGGGCCAACGTCCTGACTTTC
TRBV19	15	TRBJ1-1	many	-	CASSIGVQGNTEAFF	TGTGCCAGTAGTATAGGAGTACAGGGGAACACTGAAGCTTTCTTT
TRBV7-9	15	TRBJ2-7	many	-	CASSFSTGQAYEQYF	TGTGCCAGCAGCTTTTCCACAGGCCAAGCCTACGAGCAGTACTTC
TRBV10-3	16	TRBJ2-7	many	-	CAITRSLLADSYEQYF	TGTGCCATCACCCGAAGCTTATTAGCGGACTCCTACGAGCAGTACTTC
TRBV20-1	13	TRBJ2-7	many	-	CSVKNLGGYEQYF	TGCAGTGTTAAAAATTTAGGGGGCTACGAGCAGTACTTC
TRBV7-3	15	TRBJ2-1	-	-	CASSLAPGPYNEQFF	TGTGCCAGCAGCTTAGCCCCGGGACCGTACAATGAGCAGTTCTTC
TRBV6-1	12	TRBJ1-3	-	-	CASRRGGNTIYF	TGTGCCAGCAGAAGAGGGGGAAACACCATATATTTT
TRBV20-1	14	TRBJ2-5	-	TRBD2	CSARDSGSGKTQYF	TGCAGTGCTAGAGATAGCGGGAGTGGGAAGACCCAGTACTTC
TRBV7-6	14	TRBJ2-7	-	-	CASSLNPGALEQYF	TGTGCCAGCAGCTTAAATCCGGGAGCGCTTGAGCAGTACTTC
TRBV15	15	TRBJ2-2	-	TRBD1	CATSRVGTGVGELFF	TGTGCCACCAGCAGAGTGGGGACAGGGGTCGGGGAGCTGTTTTTT